This T cell receptor (beta chain) is drawn from a study of T cell clonotyping in hematopoietic cell transplantation (dated by TCRdb to the early 2020s). At the level of the whole study: Recipient blood was collected about 28 days before transplant and at days 30, 100 and 180 after transplant. In the study, around 130 blood samples were gathered from a few dozen consecutive transplant recipients and their related donors. Recruitment of patients ran from late 2015 to early 2017, and follow-up continued until September 2020 or until death. Points the paper makes about the study in general: The sample size was limited, and CD4 and CD8 repertoire contributions could not be separated because cells were not sorted. After transplant, TCR diversity in recipients dropped, and pathologically expanded clonotypes increased progressively from day 30 to day 180. Inverse Simpson Index values from donors and from recipients before transplant predicted broader TCR repertoire diversity after transplant. Overlap with donor repertoires was found for only a small fraction of recipient repertoires, with over 95% found to appear de novo at the given depth.

With the immunoSEQ assay, which is a bias-controlled multiplex PCR relying on V- and J-specific primers, TCR beta CDR3 regions were amplified from genomic DNA. In a second PCR step, a proprietary barcode and Illumina adapter sequences were attached to the CDR3 amplicons. An Illumina MiSeq instrument was used for sequencing of the CDR3 libraries. The authors' analysis ran thus. Export and quality control were performed with immunoSEQ Analyzer 3.0, and downstream analyses were performed with R Bioconductor and Immunarch. Only productive rearrangements in the normalized downsampled data set went into calculating the repertoire metrics. Pathologically expanded clonotypes were defined as those larger than 5 templates in the normalized cohort. Repertoire diversity was measured with the Inverse Simpson Index. The non-normalized data set was used for CMV-specificity analyses so that all clonotypes could be captured. TCRdb retrieved this table from immuneACCESS and kept in-frame rearrangements only. Not all clones are present; in checked studies, unresolved V genes account for under half, and no reason is known for the remainder. V and J calls and clone size are as listed in that table; D and trimming were resolved from the DNA. In this sample the table shows roughly 15,000 clones, roughly 64% of which occur a single time. Approximately 9.8% of the sample lies in the top ten.

The table lists this clone with a few counts. The specificity of this receptor is unknown. No quality values exist for individual bases; no much larger clone is one base distant. Nuclei Lysis Solution was used to extract genomic DNA from fresh or cryopreserved unfractionated peripheral blood mononuclear cells. This clonotype was sampled from a human donor who either received an allogeneic hematopoietic cell transplant for a myeloid malignancy or was a related donor (not recorded which). Some clones in this sample may be carry-over from other donors' samples. The sequenced material came from PBMCs.

For the CDR3, the sequence is CSVYRGGNYGYTF. The DNA reads as follows: TGCAGCGTCTACAGGGGGGGTAACTATGGCTACACCTTC. The rearranged segments are TRBV29-1 and TRBJ1-2, with 8 central nucleotides matching TRBD1. V ends up 6 bases short and J 1 base short, with an unmatched junction base count of 4. The CDR3 measures 13 amino acids from cysteine to phenylalanine. Solely the CDR3 DNA is kept, with 39 bases framed from the first base. Based on the germline V gene, the CDR1 and CDR2 sequences are SQVTM and ANQGSEA.